These T cell receptor beta chains were read from a single sample in a study of T-cell reconstitution after alpha-beta-depleted transplantation in children. TCRdb used MiXCR to reprocess the PCR reads, holding one entry per CDR3 protein. This table holds 420,000 or so distinct CDR3 sequences, approximately 10% found once. The source material was PBMCs from the stem cell graft donor, sampled from the stem cell graft. These TCRs come from a human donor who donated a stem cell graft to a child with acute myeloid leukemia. The CDR3 runs from the conserved cysteine through the conserved F or W. The order of the fields is V gene, J gene, D gene, clone size, CDR3 protein, CDR3 DNA. A D gene is named only where the DNA matches it firmly. Expanded clones are given a class, and other clones once, few, many or no size at all.

V gene: TRBV6-2/TRBV6-3
J gene: TRBJ2-1
D gene: TRBD2
clone size: few
CDR3 protein: CASRIGLASEQFF
CDR3 DNA: TGTGCCAGCAGAATAGGACTAGCATCTGAGCAGTTCTTC

V gene: TRBV7-9
J gene: TRBJ2-2
D gene: TRBD1
clone size: -
CDR3 protein: CASSSDRENTGELFF
CDR3 DNA: TGTGCCAGCAGCTCGGACAGGGAGAACACCGGGGAGCTGTTTTTT

V gene: TRBV7-2
J gene: TRBJ2-2
D gene: -
clone size: few
CDR3 protein: CASSFSDGLTGLFF
CDR3 DNA: TGTGCCAGCAGCTTTTCCGACGGTTTAACGGGTCTGTTTTTT

V gene: TRBV2
J gene: TRBJ2-1
D gene: -
clone size: -
CDR3 protein: CASSGGPKNEQFF
CDR3 DNA: TGTGCCAGCAGTGGAGGTCCTAAGAATGAGCAGTTCTTC

V gene: TRBV30
J gene: TRBJ2-1
D gene: -
clone size: -
CDR3 protein: CAWSEGLHNEQFF
CDR3 DNA: TGTGCCTGGAGTGAAGGCCTGCACAATGAGCAGTTCTTC

V gene: TRBV25-1
J gene: TRBJ2-1
D gene: -
clone size: -
CDR3 protein: CASSEGLNEQFF
CDR3 DNA: TGTGCCAGCAGTGAAGGTCTAAATGAGCAGTTCTTC

V gene: TRBV4-2
J gene: TRBJ1-4
D gene: -
clone size: few
CDR3 protein: CASSRRGPDREELFF
CDR3 DNA: TGTGCCAGCAGCCGCCGGGGCCCGGACCGGGAAGAACTGTTTTTT

V gene: TRBV2
J gene: TRBJ1-5
D gene: -
clone size: few
CDR3 protein: CASARDFGGNQPQHF
CDR3 DNA: TGTGCCAGCGCCAGGGACTTTGGGGGCAATCAGCCCCAGCATTTT

V gene: TRBV20-1
J gene: TRBJ1-4
D gene: -
clone size: many
CDR3 protein: CSARDIRREKLFF
CDR3 DNA: TGCAGTGCCCGGGACATTCGGCGCGAAAAACTGTTTTTT

V gene: TRBV7-2
J gene: TRBJ1-5
D gene: -
clone size: many
CDR3 protein: CASSLVGNSNQPQHF
CDR3 DNA: TGTGCCAGCAGCTTAGTGGGGAATAGCAATCAGCCCCAGCATTTT

V gene: TRBV20-1
J gene: TRBJ2-5
D gene: -
clone size: many
CDR3 protein: CSATDGTVKTQYF
CDR3 DNA: TGCAGTGCCACGGACGGTACCGTGAAGACCCAGTACTTC

V gene: TRBV15
J gene: TRBJ1-3
D gene: -
clone size: -
CDR3 protein: CATSRDIKSGNTIYF
CDR3 DNA: TGTGCCACCAGCAGAGATATTAAGAGCGGAAACACCATATATTTT

V gene: TRBV7-2
J gene: TRBJ1-1
D gene: TRBD1
clone size: many
CDR3 protein: CASSSDRGTEAFF
CDR3 DNA: TGTGCCAGCAGCTCCGACAGGGGCACTGAAGCTTTCTTT

V gene: TRBV4-2
J gene: TRBJ2-1
D gene: -
clone size: many
CDR3 protein: CASSPLARYDNEQFF
CDR3 DNA: TGTGCCAGCAGCCCGCTAGCGCGTTATGACAATGAGCAGTTCTTC

V gene: TRBV20-1
J gene: TRBJ1-2
D gene: -
clone size: many
CDR3 protein: CSAKAEIYGYTF
CDR3 DNA: TGCAGTGCGAAGGCAGAGATCTATGGCTACACCTTC

V gene: TRBV20-1
J gene: TRBJ2-1
D gene: TRBD2
clone size: -
CDR3 protein: CSASGAASGRREQFF
CDR3 DNA: TGCAGTGCTAGTGGGGCTGCTAGCGGGAGACGTGAGCAGTTCTTC

V gene: TRBV5-1
J gene: TRBJ2-1
D gene: -
clone size: -
CDR3 protein: CASSLAKSSYNEQFF
CDR3 DNA: TGCGCCAGCAGCTTGGCTAAAAGCTCCTACAATGAGCAGTTCTTC

V gene: TRBV10-3
J gene: TRBJ2-1
D gene: -
clone size: many
CDR3 protein: CAIIGSGIEQFF
CDR3 DNA: TGTGCCATCATAGGTTCCGGCATTGAGCAGTTCTTC

V gene: TRBV7-2
J gene: TRBJ1-6
D gene: TRBD1
clone size: few
CDR3 protein: CASSQFLGQIYNSPLHF
CDR3 DNA: TGTGCCAGCAGCCAGTTCCTGGGACAGATTTATAATTCACCCCTCCACTTT

V gene: TRBV24-1
J gene: TRBJ2-3
D gene: TRBD1
clone size: few
CDR3 protein: CATSDTGGPDTQYF
CDR3 DNA: TGTGCCACCAGTGACACAGGGGGCCCAGATACGCAGTATTTT

V gene: TRBV9
J gene: TRBJ1-2
D gene: TRBD1
clone size: few
CDR3 protein: CASSGTGTGYGYTF
CDR3 DNA: TGTGCCAGCAGCGGAACCGGGACAGGTTATGGCTACACCTTC

V gene: TRBV9
J gene: TRBJ2-1
D gene: TRBD2
clone size: -
CDR3 protein: CASSVVGGEQFF
CDR3 DNA: TGTGCCAGCAGCGTAGTGGGGGGGGAGCAGTTCTTC

V gene: TRBV20-1
J gene: TRBJ1-2
D gene: -
clone size: few
CDR3 protein: CSARPGAGYTF
CDR3 DNA: TGCAGTGCCCGCCCAGGGGCGGGCTACACCTTC

V gene: TRBV29-1
J gene: TRBJ2-7
D gene: -
clone size: few
CDR3 protein: CSVWGWGGAGGAGKGEQYF
CDR3 DNA: TGCAGCGTTTGGGGATGGGGGGGCGCAGGGGGCGCTGGCAAGGGCGAGCAGTACTTC

V gene: TRBV20-1
J gene: TRBJ1-2
D gene: -
clone size: few
CDR3 protein: CSARARWGYTF
CDR3 DNA: TGCAGTGCTAGAGCCAGGTGGGGCTACACCTTC

V gene: TRBV5-6
J gene: TRBJ1-6
D gene: -
clone size: -
CDR3 protein: CASSYNRNLGYNSPLHF
CDR3 DNA: TGTGCCAGCAGTTACAACAGGAACTTGGGTTATAATTCACCCCTCCACTTT

V gene: TRBV15
J gene: TRBJ2-3
D gene: TRBD1
clone size: many
CDR3 protein: CATSRDPGQGGDTQYF
CDR3 DNA: TGTGCCACCAGCAGAGATCCGGGACAGGGTGGGGATACGCAGTATTTT

V gene: TRBV20-1
J gene: TRBJ1-1
D gene: TRBD1
clone size: few
CDR3 protein: CSARDANPGQEAFF
CDR3 DNA: TGCAGTGCTAGAGACGCCAACCCGGGACAGGAAGCTTTCTTT

V gene: TRBV6-5
J gene: TRBJ2-1
D gene: -
clone size: many
CDR3 protein: CASSYGSPSSYNEQFF
CDR3 DNA: TGTGCCAGCAGTTACGGGTCGCCGAGCTCCTACAATGAGCAGTTCTTC

V gene: TRBV29-1
J gene: TRBJ2-2
D gene: -
clone size: many
CDR3 protein: CSVLGGTGELFF
CDR3 DNA: TGCAGCGTTCTAGGAGGAACCGGGGAGCTGTTTTTT

V gene: TRBV5-1
J gene: TRBJ1-4
D gene: -
clone size: many
CDR3 protein: CASSNGGSDEKLFF
CDR3 DNA: TGCGCCAGCAGTAATGGGGGGTCGGATGAAAAACTGTTTTTT

V gene: TRBV7-2
J gene: TRBJ2-5
D gene: -
clone size: few
CDR3 protein: CASSLIRNRGGETQYF
CDR3 DNA: TGTGCCAGCAGCTTAATTAGGAATAGGGGCGGGGAGACCCAGTACTTC

V gene: TRBV20-1
J gene: TRBJ1-5
D gene: -
clone size: -
CDR3 protein: CSARTRGVNQPQHF
CDR3 DNA: TGCAGTGCGAGAACGCGAGGGGTCAATCAGCCCCAGCATTTT

V gene: TRBV14
J gene: TRBJ1-6
D gene: -
clone size: many
CDR3 protein: CASSQVIGGSPLHF
CDR3 DNA: TGTGCCAGCAGCCAAGTTATAGGGGGTTCACCCCTCCACTTT

V gene: TRBV29-1
J gene: TRBJ2-6
D gene: TRBD1
clone size: -
CDR3 protein: CSVLGQGSGANVLTF
CDR3 DNA: TGCAGCGTCCTCGGACAGGGCTCTGGGGCCAACGTCCTGACTTTC

V gene: TRBV7-9
J gene: TRBJ1-2
D gene: -
clone size: few
CDR3 protein: CASSLGAGNYGYTF
CDR3 DNA: TGTGCCAGCAGCTTAGGAGCGGGGAACTATGGCTACACCTTC

V gene: TRBV2
J gene: TRBJ1-5
D gene: -
clone size: -
CDR3 protein: CASSEGSLNQPQHF
CDR3 DNA: TGTGCCAGCAGTGAGGGGTCCCTCAATCAGCCCCAGCATTTT

V gene: TRBV20-1
J gene: TRBJ2-5
D gene: -
clone size: few
CDR3 protein: CSARSSGVETQYF
CDR3 DNA: TGCAGTGCTAGGTCGTCGGGAGTGGAGACCCAGTACTTC

V gene: TRBV25-1
J gene: TRBJ2-7
D gene: -
clone size: few
CDR3 protein: CASSELAGGWEQYF
CDR3 DNA: TGTGCCAGCAGTGAATTAGCAGGCGGGTGGGAGCAGTACTTC

V gene: TRBV6-1
J gene: TRBJ2-1
D gene: TRBD2
clone size: few
CDR3 protein: CASSEAAGESNEQFF
CDR3 DNA: TGTGCCAGCAGTGAAGCTGCGGGAGAAAGCAATGAGCAGTTCTTC

V gene: TRBV20-1
J gene: TRBJ2-7
D gene: TRBD1
clone size: -
CDR3 protein: CSARIGTGGEQYF
CDR3 DNA: TGCAGTGCTAGAATCGGGACAGGGGGCGAGCAGTACTTC

V gene: TRBV7-9
J gene: TRBJ1-1
D gene: -
clone size: -
CDR3 protein: CASSLVYRLMAEAFF
CDR3 DNA: TGTGCCAGCAGCTTAGTGTATAGACTCATGGCTGAAGCTTTCTTT

V gene: TRBV7-6
J gene: TRBJ1-6
D gene: -
clone size: -
CDR3 protein: CASSSGTNSPLHF
CDR3 DNA: TGTGCCAGCAGCTCGGGCACCAATTCACCCCTCCACTTT

V gene: TRBV10-3
J gene: TRBJ1-1
D gene: TRBD1
clone size: few
CDR3 protein: CAISGGQRDTEAFF
CDR3 DNA: TGTGCCATCAGTGGGGGACAGCGCGACACTGAAGCTTTCTTT

V gene: TRBV4-1
J gene: TRBJ2-5
D gene: -
clone size: -
CDR3 protein: CASGRERRETQYF
CDR3 DNA: TGCGCCAGCGGTCGGGAGAGAAGGGAGACCCAGTACTTC

V gene: TRBV6-1
J gene: TRBJ2-2
D gene: TRBD2
clone size: few
CDR3 protein: CASRPGLANTGELFF
CDR3 DNA: TGTGCCAGCAGGCCGGGACTAGCAAACACCGGGGAGCTGTTTTTT

V gene: TRBV6-6
J gene: TRBJ1-1
D gene: -
clone size: few
CDR3 protein: CASSYLAEAFF
CDR3 DNA: TGTGCCAGCAGTTACCTGGCTGAAGCTTTCTTT